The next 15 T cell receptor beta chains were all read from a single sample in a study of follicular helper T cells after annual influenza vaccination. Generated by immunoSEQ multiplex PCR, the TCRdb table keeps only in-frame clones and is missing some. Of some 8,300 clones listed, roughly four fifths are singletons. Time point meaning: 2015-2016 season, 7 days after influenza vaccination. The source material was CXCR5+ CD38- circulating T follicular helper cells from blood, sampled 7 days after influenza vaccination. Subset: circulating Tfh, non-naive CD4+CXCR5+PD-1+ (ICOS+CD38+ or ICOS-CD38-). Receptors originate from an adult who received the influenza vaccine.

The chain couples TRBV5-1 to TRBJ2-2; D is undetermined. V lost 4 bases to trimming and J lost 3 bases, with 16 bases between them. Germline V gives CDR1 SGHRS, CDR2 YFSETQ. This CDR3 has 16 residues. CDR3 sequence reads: CASSPGGWAHTGELFF. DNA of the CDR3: TGCGCCAGCAGCCCGGGCGGCTGGGCTCACACCGGGGAGCTGTTTTTT.

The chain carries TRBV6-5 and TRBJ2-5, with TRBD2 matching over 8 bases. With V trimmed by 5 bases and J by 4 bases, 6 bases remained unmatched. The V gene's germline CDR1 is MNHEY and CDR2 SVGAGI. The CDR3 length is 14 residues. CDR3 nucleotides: TGTGCCAGCAGTCGACGGGGGGGTGGAGAGACCCAGTACTTC. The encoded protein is CASSRRGGGETQYF.

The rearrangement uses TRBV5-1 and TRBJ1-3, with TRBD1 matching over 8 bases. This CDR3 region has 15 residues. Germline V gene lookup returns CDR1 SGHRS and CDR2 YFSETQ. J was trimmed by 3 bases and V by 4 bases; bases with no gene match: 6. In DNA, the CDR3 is TGCGCCAGCAGCGCGCAGGGGGCGCTTGGAAACACCATATATTTT. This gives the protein CASSAQGALGNTIYF.

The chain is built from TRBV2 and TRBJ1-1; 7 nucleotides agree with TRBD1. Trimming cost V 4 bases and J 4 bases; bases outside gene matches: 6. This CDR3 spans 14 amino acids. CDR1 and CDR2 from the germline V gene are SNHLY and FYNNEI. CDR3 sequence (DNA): TGTGCCAGCAGTGTAGGGGGCGCGGGCACTGAAGCTTTCTTT. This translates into CASSVGGAGTEAFF.

The CDR3 DNA follows: TGTGCCAGCAGTTTATCCTTCACAGGGGCCGGAAACACCATATATTTT. Translating it yields CASSLSFTGAGNTIYF. The chain joins TRBV27 to TRBJ1-3; 7 bases agree with TRBD1. This CDR3 spans 16 amino acids. Germline V gives CDR1 MNHEY, CDR2 SMNVEV (reference sequence). The junction had 6 bases not matched to a gene; V was cut back by 0 bases and J by 4 bases.

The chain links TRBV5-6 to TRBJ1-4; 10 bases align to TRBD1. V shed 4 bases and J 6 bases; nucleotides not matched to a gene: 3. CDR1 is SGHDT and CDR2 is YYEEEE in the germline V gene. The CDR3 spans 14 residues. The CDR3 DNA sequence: TGTGCCAGCAGCCGACAGGGGGCAGATGAAAAACTGTTTTTT. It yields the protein CASSRQGADEKLFF.

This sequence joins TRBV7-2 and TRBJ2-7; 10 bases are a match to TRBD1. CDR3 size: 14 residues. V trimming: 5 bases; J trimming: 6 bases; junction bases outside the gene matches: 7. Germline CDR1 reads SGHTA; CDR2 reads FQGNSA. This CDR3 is CASSQDRGRTEQYF. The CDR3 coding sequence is TGTGCCAGCAGCCAAGACAGGGGGCGCACCGAGCAGTACTTC.

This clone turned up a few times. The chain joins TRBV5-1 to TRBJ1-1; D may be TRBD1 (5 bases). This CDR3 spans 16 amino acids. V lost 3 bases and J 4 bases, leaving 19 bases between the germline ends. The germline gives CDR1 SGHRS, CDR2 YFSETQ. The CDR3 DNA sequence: TGCGCCAGCAGCTCACCATCCCAGGGTACCAGCACTGAAGCTTTCTTT. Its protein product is CASSSPSQGTSTEAFF.

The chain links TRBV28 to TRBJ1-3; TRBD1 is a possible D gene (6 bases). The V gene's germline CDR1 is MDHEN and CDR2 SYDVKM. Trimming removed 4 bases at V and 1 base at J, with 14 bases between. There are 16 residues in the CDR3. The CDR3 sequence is CASSSQGTTSGNTIYF. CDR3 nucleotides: TGTGCCAGCAGTTCCCAGGGGACGACTTCTGGAAACACCATATATTTT.

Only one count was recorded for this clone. The CDR3 protein is CASSEWGGGTYEQYF. CDR3 nucleotide sequence: TGTGCCAGCAGTGAATGGGGCGGGGGCACCTACGAGCAGTACTTC. V is TRBV25-1 and J is TRBJ2-7; a weak D match, TRBD2 (7 bases). In germline, CDR1 is MGHDK, CDR2 SYGVNS. V was pared by 1 base and J by 2 bases, with 12 bases between. The CDR3 extends over 15 amino acids.

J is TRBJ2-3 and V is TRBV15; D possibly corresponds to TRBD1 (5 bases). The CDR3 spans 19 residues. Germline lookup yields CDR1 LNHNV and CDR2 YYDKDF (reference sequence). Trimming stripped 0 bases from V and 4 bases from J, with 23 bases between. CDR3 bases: TGTGCCACCAGCAGAGACCCCTATGGGGCACGACAGCCAGCAGATACGCAGTATTTT. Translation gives CATSRDPYGARQPADTQYF.

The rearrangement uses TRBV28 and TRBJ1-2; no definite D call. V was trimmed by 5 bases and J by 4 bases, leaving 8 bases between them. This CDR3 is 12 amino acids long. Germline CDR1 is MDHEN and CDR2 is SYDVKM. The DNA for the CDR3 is TGTGCCAGCAGTCCTGGATCCTATGGCTACACCTTC. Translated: CASSPGSYGYTF.

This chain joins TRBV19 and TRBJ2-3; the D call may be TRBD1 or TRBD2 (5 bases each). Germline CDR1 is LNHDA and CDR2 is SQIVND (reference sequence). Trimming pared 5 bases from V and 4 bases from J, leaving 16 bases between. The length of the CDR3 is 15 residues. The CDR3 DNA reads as TGTGCCAGTAGTCCGGGACCCATAGGGCCAGATACGCAGTATTTT. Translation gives CASSPGPIGPDTQYF.

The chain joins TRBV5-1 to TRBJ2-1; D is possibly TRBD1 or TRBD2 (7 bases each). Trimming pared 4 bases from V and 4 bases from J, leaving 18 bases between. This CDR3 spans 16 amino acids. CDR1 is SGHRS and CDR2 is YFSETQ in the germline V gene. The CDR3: CASSPPRQGGYNEQFF. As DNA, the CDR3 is TGCGCCAGCAGCCCTCCGCGCCAGGGGGGGTACAATGAGCAGTTCTTC.

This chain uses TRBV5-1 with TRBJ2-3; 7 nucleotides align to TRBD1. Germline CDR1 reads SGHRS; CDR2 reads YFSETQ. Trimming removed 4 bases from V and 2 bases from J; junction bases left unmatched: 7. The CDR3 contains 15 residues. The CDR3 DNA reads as TGCGCCAGCAGCCTCCGGGACAGAGTCACAGATACGCAGTATTTT. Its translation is CASSLRDRVTDTQYF.